A single sample is the source of the 21 T cell receptor beta chains below, sequenced in a study of T cell responses to AZD1222 COVID-19 vaccine. TCRdb's table, derived via immunoSEQ multiplex PCR, lists solely in-frame clones and lacks some. The data hold roughly 150,000 clones, with roughly 85% observed a single time. The sample here was peripheral blood, taken on day 0 of AZD1222 vaccination. All receptors derive from an adult in good health.

CDR3 loop: CASSLASLQGGELFF. In DNA form, the CDR3 reads TGTGCCAGCAGCTTAGCATCTCTACAGGGCGGGGAGCTGTTTTTT. The chain carries TRBV5-4 and TRBJ2-2, with D perhaps TRBD1 (6 bases). Looked up from germline, CDR1 is SGHNT and CDR2 is YYREEE (reference sequence). This CDR3 has 15 amino acids. V lost 2 bases to trimming and J lost 7 bases, with 15 bases between them.

The V gene is TRBV19, the J gene TRBJ1-6, with D maybe TRBD1 (6 bases). CDR3 length: 15 amino acids. V lost 4 bases and J lost 8, with 15 bases in between. Looked up from germline, CDR1 is LNHDA and CDR2 is SQIVND (reference sequence). CDR3 region: CASSTHRARDSPLHF. CDR3 bases: TGTGCCAGTAGTACCCACAGGGCCCGGGATTCACCCCTCCACTTT.

This chain uses TRBV24-1 with TRBJ2-1, with TRBD2 identical over 13 bases. The germline V gene has CDR1 KGHDR and CDR2 SFDVKD. This CDR3 contains 15 residues. The ends lost 7 bases at V and 8 bases at J; junction bases unmatched: 7. In nucleotides, the CDR3 is TGTGCCACCAGCTCGACTAGCGGGGGGTTGGATGAGCAGTTCTTC. Encoded protein: CATSSTSGGLDEQFF.

The J gene is TRBJ1-1, the V gene TRBV27, with 8 positions matching TRBD1. The junction had 11 bases not matched to a gene; V was cut back by 5 bases and J by 3 bases. CDR3 length: 16 amino acids. The V gene's germline CDR1 is MNHEY and CDR2 SMNVEV (reference sequence). This CDR3 reads CASSTGQGVLDTEAFF. Written as DNA, the CDR3 is TGTGCCAGCAGTACCGGACAGGGTGTCTTGGACACTGAAGCTTTCTTT.

This clone has only a few counts. The chain uses TRBV4-2 and TRBJ1-2; D remains ambiguous. Germline V gene lookup returns CDR1 LGHNA and CDR2 YNFKEQ. CDR3 size: 15 residues. The ends were cut back, 0 bases at V and 7 bases at J, with 15 bases in the middle. CDR3: CASSQETGRSSGYTF. DNA of the CDR3: TGTGCCAGCAGCCAAGAAACCGGCAGGAGTAGTGGCTACACCTTC.

The V and J genes are TRBV10-2 and TRBJ2-7, with D unresolved. The V gene's germline CDR1 is WSHSY and CDR2 SAAADI. This CDR3 has 13 amino acids. Trimming cost V 3 bases and J 4 bases, with 10 bases left between them. The CDR3 DNA sequence: TGCGCCAGCAGTGACCTTAGCCATTACGAGCAGTACTTC. This gives the protein CASSDLSHYEQYF.

The chain links TRBV12-3 or TRBV12-4 to TRBJ2-5; D is ambiguous. CDR3 length equals 13 residues. V was shortened by 6 bases and J by 4 bases, with 12 bases between the two germline ends. The CDR3 coding sequence is TGTGCCAGCAGACTAAACGTTGGAGAGACCCAGTACTTC. It specifies CASRLNVGETQYF.

This clone was counted between two and nine times. The rearrangement uses TRBV6-1 and TRBJ2-1; no clear D gene. Germline V gene data show CDR1 as MNHNS and CDR2 as SASEGT. This CDR3 region has 14 residues. Trimming took off 2 bases at V and 3 bases at J, with 8 bases between the two ends. The CDR3 spells CASSEWAHYNEQFF. The CDR3 nucleotides read TGTGCCAGCAGTGAATGGGCCCACTACAATGAGCAGTTCTTC.

The genes are TRBV2 and TRBJ2-7; D perhaps matches TRBD2 (5 bases). Trimming pared 7 bases from V and 0 bases from J, leaving 19 bases between. CDR3 length: 16 residues. The germline CDR1 and CDR2 sequences are SNHLY and FYNNEI. In DNA form, the CDR3 reads TGTGCCAGCATGCTGAGCGTGGGAGCCGGCTCCTACGAGCAGTACTTC. It translates to CASMLSVGAGSYEQYF.

This chain links TRBV2 with TRBJ2-5; D ambiguous. The CDR3 loop spans 12 amino acids. Trimming cost V 8 bases and J 7 bases, with 14 bases left between them. Germline V lookup: CDR1 SNHLY, CDR2 FYNNEI. In nucleotides, the CDR3 is TGTGCCAGCCAAGGGATTTTGGTGACCCAGTACTTC. This gives the protein CASQGILVTQYF.

V and J are TRBV11-2 and TRBJ1-1; D call uncertain. The V gene's germline CDR1 is SGHAT and CDR2 FQNNGV. The CDR3 spans 12 residues. The V end was cut by 7 bases, the J end by 3 bases, with 9 bases between. In nucleotides, the CDR3 is TGTGCCAGCACCATGGGCTACACTGAAGCTTTCTTT. This translates into CASTMGYTEAFF.

This sequence joins TRBV5-4 and TRBJ1-2, with a weak D call TRBD1 (5 bases). The CDR3 consists of 14 residues. V was cut by 2 bases and J by 6 bases, with 14 bases left in between. Germline CDR1 reads SGHNT; CDR2 reads YYREEE (reference sequence). The CDR3, as DNA: TGTGCCAGCAGCTTTGGGGCCCCCTCCGATGGCTACACCTTC. Translated: CASSFGAPSDGYTF.

This clone was counted between two and nine times. The chain links TRBV30 to TRBJ1-2, with no clear D. V was trimmed by 5 bases and J by 7 bases, leaving 14 bases between them. The V gene's germline CDR1 is GTSNPN and CDR2 SVGIG (reference sequence). This CDR3 has 12 amino acids. In DNA form, the CDR3 reads TGTGCCTGGGGTTTGGGGTATAGTGGCTACACCTTC. Its translation is CAWGLGYSGYTF.

This chain uses TRBV2 with TRBJ2-7, with TRBD2 identical over 8 bases. Per germline, CDR1 SNHLY and CDR2 FYNNEI. The CDR3 length is 14 residues. The J segment lost 7 bases and the V segment lost 7 bases, leaving 12 bases of the junction unmatched. This CDR3 is CASKDLAGGWEQYF. In nucleotides, the CDR3 is TGTGCCAGCAAAGACCTAGCGGGTGGGTGGGAGCAGTACTTC.

V usage is TRBV15 and J usage is TRBJ1-1, with TRBD1 as a possible D gene (5 bases). The CDR3 covers 13 residues. Trimming removed 0 bases from V and 5 bases from J, with 7 bases in between. Per the germline V gene, CDR1 is LNHNV and CDR2 is YYDKDF (reference sequence). The CDR3 here is CATSRDQGTEAFF. DNA for the CDR3: TGTGCCACCAGCAGAGATCAGGGAACTGAAGCTTTCTTT.

J is TRBJ1-4 and V is TRBV2, with a weak D call TRBD1 (5 bases). This CDR3 region has 16 residues. V was cut by 2 bases and J by 2 bases, with 12 bases left in between. CDR1 is SNHLY and CDR2 is FYNNEI in the germline V gene. The CDR3: CASSEWGSGTNEKLFF. In DNA form, the CDR3 reads TGTGCCAGCAGTGAATGGGGGAGCGGCACTAATGAAAAACTGTTTTTT.

This chain links TRBV15 with TRBJ2-7; 14 nucleotides match TRBD2. The length of the CDR3 is 16 residues. J lost 1 base, V lost 8 bases, and 7 bases had no gene match. Germline-derived CDR1 and CDR2 are LNHNV and YYDKDF (reference sequence). The CDR3 DNA reads as TGTGCCACCGGGGGGGGGACTAGCGGGAGATCCTACGAGCAGTACTTC. Translating gives CATGGGTSGRSYEQYF.

The chain links TRBV7-2 to TRBJ1-1, with D unresolved. The CDR3 extends over 13 amino acids. Trimming left V 4 bases short and J 2 bases short, with 8 bases between. From germline, CDR1 is SGHTA and CDR2 FQGNSA. The DNA for the CDR3 is TGTGCCAGCAGCTCGGTTATTAACACTGAAGCTTTCTTT. It encodes CASSSVINTEAFF.

CDR3: CASSDNQGETQYF. CDR3 nucleotides: TGTGCCAGCAGTGATAACCAGGGGGAGACCCAGTACTTC. The gene calls are TRBV2 and TRBJ2-5; D is possibly TRBD1 (6 bases). Per the germline V gene, CDR1 is SNHLY and CDR2 is FYNNEI. V dropped 3 bases and J dropped 5 bases, with 10 bases sitting between them. The CDR3 contains 13 residues.

This clone has only one observation. This rearrangement joins TRBV27 to TRBJ1-6; D is perhaps TRBD1 (5 bases). V was clipped by 4 bases and J by 8 bases, with 15 bases between them. This CDR3 spans 15 amino acids. The germline V gene has CDR1 MNHEY and CDR2 SMNVEV (reference sequence). The CDR3 spells CASSSQGNEYSPLHF. As DNA, the CDR3 is TGTGCCAGCAGTTCCCAGGGTAATGAGTATTCACCCCTCCACTTT.

V gene TRBV28 combines with J gene TRBJ1-2; D is possibly TRBD1 (6 bases). Trimming stripped 2 bases from V and 7 bases from J, with 17 bases between. The CDR3 length is 15 residues. From germline, CDR1 is MDHEN and CDR2 SYDVKM. CDR3 sequence reads: CASSLGRGVVSGYTF. The DNA of the CDR3 is TGTGCCAGCAGTTTAGGTAGGGGGGTCGTCAGTGGCTACACCTTC.